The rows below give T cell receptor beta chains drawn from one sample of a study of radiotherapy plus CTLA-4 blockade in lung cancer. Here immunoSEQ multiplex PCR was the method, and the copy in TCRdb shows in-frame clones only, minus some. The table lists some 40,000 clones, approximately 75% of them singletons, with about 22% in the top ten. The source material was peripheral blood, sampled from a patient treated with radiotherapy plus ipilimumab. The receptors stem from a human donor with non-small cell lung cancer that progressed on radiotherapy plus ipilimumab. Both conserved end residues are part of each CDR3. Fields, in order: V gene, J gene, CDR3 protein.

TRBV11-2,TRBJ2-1,CASSLGPGQQPYNEQFF
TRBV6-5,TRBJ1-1,CASSYSRETEAFF
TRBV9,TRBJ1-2,CASSVGQGVGGYTF
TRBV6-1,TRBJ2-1,CASSEAFWTGEDNEQFF
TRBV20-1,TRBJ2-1,CSVPSRHEQFF
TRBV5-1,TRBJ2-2,CASSLDQANTGELFF
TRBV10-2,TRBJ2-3,CASGGTRTDTQYF
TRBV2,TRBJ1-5,CASSTTGDQPQHF
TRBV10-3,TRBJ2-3,CAISDSPAGGTDTQYF
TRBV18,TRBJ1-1,CASSPLVRTEAFF
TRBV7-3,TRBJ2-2,CASSSANTGELFF
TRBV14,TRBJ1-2,CASSQGPYGYTF
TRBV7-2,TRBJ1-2,CASSSARTGLGHGYTF
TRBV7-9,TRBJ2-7,CASSLSVTLYEQYF
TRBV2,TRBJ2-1,CASTLLAGGQNEQFF
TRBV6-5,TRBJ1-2,CASSTPGQGEDGYTF
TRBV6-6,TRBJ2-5,CASSAPGQAQETQYF
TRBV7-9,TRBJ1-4,CASSSGQATNEKLFF
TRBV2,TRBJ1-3,CASSIVGNTIYF
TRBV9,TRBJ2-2,CASSPPGTGHTGELFF
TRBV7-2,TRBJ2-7,CASSLDIYEQYF
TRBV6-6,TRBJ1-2,CASSTKTGVGDYGYTF
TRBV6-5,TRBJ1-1,CASRRQGKNTEAFF
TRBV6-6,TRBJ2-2,CASSYRRGGHGELFF
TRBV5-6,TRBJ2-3,CASSLGSRGRGTDTQYF
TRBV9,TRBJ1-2,CASSPLVQENYGYTF
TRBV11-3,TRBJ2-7,CASSSGTGYEQYF
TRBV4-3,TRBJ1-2,CASRDRGANYGYTF
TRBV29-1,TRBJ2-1,CSARKGDNEQFF
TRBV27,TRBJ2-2,CASSLMAGQRGGELFF
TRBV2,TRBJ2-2,CASSEARVGGELFF
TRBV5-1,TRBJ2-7,CASSSYNSYEQYF
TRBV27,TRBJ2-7,CASTSGLHYEQYF
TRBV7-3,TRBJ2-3,CASSLTDTQYF
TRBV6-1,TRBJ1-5,CASTLQGNQPQHF
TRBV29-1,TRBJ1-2,CSVSARRLGHGYTF
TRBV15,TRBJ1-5,CATSREKTGSNQPQHF
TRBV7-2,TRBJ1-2,CASSFRQGNSGYTF
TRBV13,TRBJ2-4,CASSSGLSSGGIQYF
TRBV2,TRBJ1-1,CASRTNRDSTSMNTEAFF
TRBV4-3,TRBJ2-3,CASSQEGLSTDTQYF
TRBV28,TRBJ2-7,CASSPTGEQYF
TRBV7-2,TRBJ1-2,CASSLVLAINTF
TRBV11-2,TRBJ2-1,CASSSRGAPEQFF
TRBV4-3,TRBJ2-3,CASSQDGHSYTDTQYF